This is a list of T cell receptor beta chains from one sample in a study of blood T cells in healthy people across ages. TCRdb reprocessed the 5' RACE reads via MiXCR and lists one record per CDR3 protein. The sample carries about 830,000 distinct CDR3 sequences, roughly 64% recorded once. Material for sequencing was blood. All receptors come from a young man in good health. CDR3s include the opening cysteine and the closing phenylalanine or tryptophan. Each record gives: J gene, clone size, D gene, V gene, CDR3 protein, CDR3 DNA. D genes are given only for firm matches. The size of a clone is reported for some rows only, either as once, few or many, or as a class for expanded clones.

TRBJ2-3 NA NA TRBV7-2 CASSSHGSSIADTQYF TGTGCCAGCAGCTCTCACGGGTCTAGTATTGCAGATACGCAGTATTTT
TRBJ2-7 few NA TRBV6-5 CASRYNRGSYEQYF TGTGCCAGCAGATACAACCGCGGGTCCTACGAGCAGTACTTC
TRBJ2-4 few NA TRBV5-1 CASSSDRNIQYF TGCGCCAGCAGCTCGGACAGAAACATTCAGTACTTC
TRBJ2-5 NA NA TRBV5-1 CASSWVGQPETQYF TGCGCCAGCAGCTGGGTAGGTCAGCCAGAGACCCAGTACTTC
TRBJ1-5 NA NA TRBV7-2 CASSLRYGQNQPQHF TGTGCCAGCAGCTTAAGATACGGCCAAAATCAGCCCCAGCATTTT
TRBJ1-3 NA NA TRBV25-1 CASAASGNTIYF TGTGCCAGCGCTGCCTCCGGAAACACCATATATTTT
TRBJ2-2 NA TRBD1 TRBV28 CASRPGQGTGELFF TGTGCCAGCAGGCCGGGACAGGGGACCGGGGAGTTGTTTTTT
TRBJ2-5 few NA TRBV29-1 CSAVTTGLVQETQYF TGCAGCGCCGTAACGACCGGGTTAGTCCAAGAGACCCAGTACTTC
TRBJ1-1 NA NA TRBV6-2/TRBV6-3 CASSYLDVAFF TGTGCCAGCAGTTACCTGGATGTGGCTTTCTTT
TRBJ1-2 NA NA TRBV5-1 CATGDIGGLNGYTF TGTGCCACCGGGGATATCGGCGGCTTAAATGGCTACACCTTC
TRBJ2-7 few NA TRBV7-9 CASSTARTGSYEQYF TGTGCCAGCAGTACAGCTAGGACCGGCTCCTACGAGCAGTACTTC
TRBJ2-3 NA TRBD2 TRBV20-1 CSARGGGPSQYF TGCAGTGCTAGAGGGGGGGGTCCTTCACAGTATTTT
TRBJ2-1 NA TRBD2 TRBV29-1 CSVVERGYNEQFF TGCAGCGTGGTGGAGCGGGGCTACAATGAGCAGTTCTTC
TRBJ2-7 few NA TRBV7-8 CASSREGVYEQYF TGTGCCAGCAGCCGCGAGGGCGTTTACGAGCAGTACTTC
TRBJ2-1 few NA TRBV4-2 CASSQDRSINEQFF TGTGCCAGCAGCCAAGATCGATCCATCAATGAGCAGTTCTTC
TRBJ2-1 NA TRBD1 TRBV7-9 CASSVTGGLSYNEQFF TGTGCCAGCAGCGTGACAGGGGGTCTCTCCTACAATGAGCAGTTCTTC
TRBJ1-2 NA NA TRBV25-1 CASRMGYGYTF TGTGCCAGCCGTATGGGGTATGGCTACACCTTC
TRBJ2-3 NA NA TRBV11-2 CASSLYLRSTDTQYF TGTGCCAGCAGCTTATACTTGCGGAGCACAGATACGCAGTATTTT
TRBJ2-7 NA TRBD1 TRBV6-1 CASKWDRDSYEQYF TGTGCCAGCAAGTGGGACAGGGACTCCTACGAGCAGTACTTC
TRBJ2-1 NA TRBD2 TRBV7-2 CASSLGLAFYEQFF TGTGCCAGCAGCTTGGGACTAGCGTTCTATGAGCAGTTCTTC
TRBJ1-4 many NA TRBV7-9 CASSFGGGSEKLFF TGTGCCAGCAGCTTCGGGGGCGGCAGTGAAAAACTGTTTTTT
TRBJ2-1 NA NA TRBV25-1 CASSPQGWDEQFF TGTGCCAGCAGTCCTCAGGGGTGGGATGAGCAGTTCTTC
TRBJ1-2 NA NA TRBV3-1 CASSLKTGLVYYTF TGTGCCAGCAGCCTTAAGACCGGTTTAGTATACTACACCTTC
TRBJ2-5 few TRBD2 TRBV12-3/TRBV12-4 CASSVPSGGMETQYF TGTGCCAGCAGTGTTCCTAGCGGGGGGATGGAGACCCAGTACTTC
TRBJ2-3 NA TRBD2 TRBV7-2 CASSLWGGPRGDTQYF TGTGCCAGCAGCTTATGGGGGGGACCCCGTGGAGATACGCAGTATTTT
TRBJ1-4 few NA TRBV16 CASSVRAEKLFF TGTGCCAGCAGTGTCAGAGCGGAAAAACTGTTTTTT
TRBJ1-2 NA TRBD1 TRBV7-9 CASTNRDRGDPPYGYTF TGTGCCAGCACCAACCGGGACAGGGGGGACCCACCTTATGGCTACACCTTC
TRBJ2-3 once NA TRBV4-2 CASSPSTPTNTDTQYF TGTGCCAGCAGCCCGTCGACCCCTACTAACACAGATACGCAGTATTTT
TRBJ2-5 NA TRBD2 TRBV3-1 CASSENYAGEETQYF TGTGCCAGCAGCGAAAACTACGCGGGAGAAGAGACCCAGTACTTC
TRBJ2-5 NA NA TRBV20-1 CSAPFLFGIGQTQYF TGCAGTGCTCCGTTTTTGTTTGGGATCGGGCAGACCCAGTACTTC
TRBJ2-4 NA TRBD2 TRBV10-3 CAISESAASGTKNIQYF TGTGCCATCAGTGAGTCCGCGGCTAGCGGAACCAAAAACATTCAGTACTTC
TRBJ1-4 NA NA TRBV20-1 CSAKRGGNEKLFF TGCAGTGCTAAGAGGGGGGGGAATGAAAAACTGTTTTTT
TRBJ1-2 NA TRBD1 TRBV7-2 CASSKDRGQRGYTF TGTGCCAGCAGCAAGGACAGGGGTCAGCGTGGCTACACCTTC
TRBJ2-3 few NA TRBV5-1 CASSLAGDTDTQYF TGCGCCAGCAGCTTGGCGGGCGACACAGATACGCAGTATTTT
TRBJ1-2 NA NA TRBV11-2 CASSPYSRTFYGYTF TGTGCCAGCAGCCCCTACAGCCGAACTTTCTATGGCTACACCTTC
TRBJ1-2 NA NA TRBV20-1 CSAREKGLGEGGYTF TGCAGTGCTAGAGAGAAGGGGCTGGGAGAGGGTGGCTACACCTTC
TRBJ2-2 NA TRBD1 TRBV29-1 CSVQTGSGELFF TGCAGCGTCCAGACAGGGTCCGGGGAGCTGTTTTTT
TRBJ1-2 few NA TRBV6-6 CASSYRTLNYGYTF TGTGCCAGCAGTTACCGGACCCTAAACTATGGCTACACCTTC
TRBJ2-3 few TRBD2 TRBV20-1 CSARDRGGLAGVIDTQYF TGCAGTGCTAGAGATCGTGGGGGGCTAGCGGGAGTAATAGATACGCAGTATTTT
TRBJ2-7 NA NA TRBV18 CASSPGEGEGQYF TGTGCCAGCTCACCAGGAGAGGGTGAGGGGCAGTACTTC
TRBJ2-1 many NA TRBV2 CASSVRLSVTSVREQFF TGTGCCAGCAGTGTTAGACTATCCGTTACCAGTGTACGTGAGCAGTTCTTC
TRBJ2-1 NA NA TRBV20-1 CSVLSRGSDEQFF TGCAGTGTTCTAAGCCGGGGTTCCGATGAGCAGTTCTTC
TRBJ2-1 NA NA TRBV7-2 CASSRGLGTRYNEQFF TGTGCCAGCAGCAGAGGCCTAGGGACCCGATACAATGAGCAGTTCTTC
TRBJ1-4 NA NA TRBV28 CASSPEGEGTNAKLFF TGTGCCAGCAGTCCGGAGGGGGAAGGTACTAATGCAAAACTGTTTTTT
TRBJ2-1 NA NA TRBV9 CASSPGARVSYNEQFF TGTGCCAGCAGCCCCGGGGCGCGGGTCTCCTACAATGAGCAGTTCTTC